This TCR beta chain was obtained from a study of metastatic and nonmetastatic thyroid tumors. Study context: Patients with malignant and benign thyroid disease provided blood and tumor or nodule tissue, whose repertoires were compared. The study, taken as a whole, reports: As reported, TCR beta diversity in blood and tumor was significantly higher in malignant thyroid tumors than in benign nodules.

Germline V gene sequence: CDR1 SGHRS, CDR2 YFSETQ. The CDR3 is 16 residues long. V lost 4 bases to trimming and J lost 2 bases; unmatched junction nucleotides: 6. Study processing details: CDR3 differences across clinicopathological groups were used to build a distant-metastasis classifier for papillary thyroid cancer. TCRdb redid the clone calls on the PCR reads using MiXCR. The V and J calls, along with clone size, are taken from TCRdb and not from the paper's own processing. This sample has fewer than 20,000 clones, with 25% to 35% found just once. This clone has a count of ten or more. The antigen is unknown. Ahead of thyroid surgery, no patient had received treatment of any kind.

This chain connects TRBV5-1 to TRBJ1-4, with 9 nucleotides matching TRBD1. This TCR was sampled from a male donor with papillary thyroid cancer or a benign thyroid nodule (not recorded which). Some clones in this sample may be carry-over from other donors' samples. Material for sequencing was tumor tissue. CDR3 coding DNA: TGCGCCAGCAGCCAGGACAGGGGAAGTACTAATGAAAAACTGTTTTTT. Translating gives CASSQDRGSTNEKLFF.